These 26 T cell receptor beta chains share one sample of origin, sequenced in a study of blood T cell repertoires in COVID-19. TCRdb keeps only in-frame clones here, not all; method: immunoSEQ multiplex PCR. This sample has just over 650,000 clones; 85% to 90% occur once, and the top ten carry approximately 0.3%. The sample was peripheral blood. These receptors were collected from a woman aged 18-29 years with acute or convalescent COVID-19.

The V and J genes are TRBV19 and TRBJ1-2; D unclear. Germline V CDR1 and CDR2: LNHDA, SQIVND (reference sequence). CDR3 size: 14 residues. The germline V and J ends were trimmed by 3 bases and 7 bases, with 15 bases remaining between them. This chain's CDR3 is CASSISGAPVGYTF. CDR3 nucleotides: TGTGCCAGTAGTATTTCGGGAGCACCAGTTGGCTACACCTTC.

This chain links TRBV28 with TRBJ1-5; TRBD1 is a possible D gene (6 bases). Germline values: CDR1 MDHEN, CDR2 SYDVKM. This CDR3 is 18 amino acids long. Trimming removed 8 bases at V and 1 base at J, with 24 bases between. The CDR3 nucleotides are TGTGCCAGCCCTAAATCCCGCGGGGGGGCCGGCAGCAATCAGCCCCAGCATTTT. Its protein is CASPKSRGGAGSNQPQHF.

The chain uses TRBV24-1 and TRBJ2-2, with 12 bases identical to TRBD1. V lost 9 bases and J lost 6; bases outside the gene matches: 4. The CDR3 has 14 residues. Germline V gene lookup returns CDR1 KGHDR and CDR2 SFDVKD. CDR3 residues: CATGTGGWAGELFF. The CDR3 bases are TGTGCCACCGGGACAGGGGGCTGGGCCGGGGAGCTGTTTTTT.

This sequence joins TRBV4-3 and TRBJ2-1; no reliable D call. Deletions cut 0 bases from V and 6 bases from J, with 9 bases between. CDR1 is LGHNA and CDR2 is YSLEER in the germline V gene. This CDR3 is built from 14 residues. CDR3 sequence reads: CASSQEQWRNEQFF. CDR3 nucleotides: TGCGCCAGCAGCCAAGAACAGTGGCGCAATGAGCAGTTCTTC.

The CDR3 is CAWSVKGFQPQHF. The DNA for the CDR3 is TGTGCCTGGAGTGTCAAGGGGTTCCAGCCCCAGCATTTT. V usage is TRBV30 and J usage is TRBJ1-5; possible D gene TRBD1, 5 bases. This CDR3 has 13 residues. Germline V gene lookup returns CDR1 GTSNPN and CDR2 SVGIG (reference sequence). The V end was cut by 0 bases, the J end by 7 bases, with 10 bases between. Variable domain in full (rest from reference TRBV30 and TRBJ1-5): SQTIHQWPATLVQPVGSPLSLECTVEGTSNPNLYWYRQAAGRGLQLLFYSVGIGQISSEVPQNLSASRPQDRQFILSSKKLLLSDSGFYLCAWSVKGFQPQHFGDGTRLSIL.

The CDR3 protein is CASSLVASQSQPQHF. CDR3 nucleotides: TGTGCCAGCAGCTTAGTCGCTTCACAGAGTCAGCCCCAGCATTTT. The chain couples TRBV7-9 to TRBJ1-5; no clear D gene. CDR1 is SEHNR and CDR2 is FQNEAQ in the germline V gene (reference sequence). Trimming cost V 1 base and J 6 bases, with 13 bases left between them. The CDR3 sequence is 15 residues long. The entire variable domain, with the rest obtained from reference TRBV7-9 and TRBJ1-5, is as follows: DTGVSQNPRHKITKRGQNVTFRCDPISEHNRLYWYRQTLGQGPEFLTYFQNEAQLEKSRLLSDRFSAERPKGSFSTLEIQRTEQGDSAMYLCASSLVASQSQPQHFGDGTRLSIL.

J is TRBJ2-7 and V is TRBV5-1; maybe TRBD1 (5 bases). The CDR3 consists of 14 residues. Germline CDR1 reads SGHRS; CDR2 reads YFSETQ. V was shortened by 4 bases and J by 3 bases, with 14 bases between the two germline ends. The CDR3 sequence is CASSLGRQFYEQYF. The CDR3 nucleotides are TGCGCCAGCAGCCTGGGGCGGCAGTTCTACGAGCAGTACTTC.

The count of this clone is one. The rearrangement uses TRBV6-5 and TRBJ1-5; possibly TRBD1 for D (6 bases). Trimming took 11 bases from V and 1 from J, leaving 15 bases between them. In germline, CDR1 is MNHEY, CDR2 SVGAGI. The CDR3 is 14 residues long. The CDR3 DNA sequence: TGTGCCCACGGGAGGGGGATAAGCAATCAGCCCCAGCATTTT. Its protein is CAHGRGISNQPQHF.

This chain links TRBV10-3 with TRBJ1-2; TRBD1 might be the D (5 bases). Trimming stripped 6 bases from V and 7 bases from J, with 15 bases between. This CDR3 is built from 13 residues. The germline CDR1 and CDR2 sequences are ENHRY and SYGVKD. The CDR3 here is CAISLIGGGGYTF. In nucleotides, the CDR3 is TGTGCCATCAGCCTCATCGGGGGGGGTGGCTACACCTTC.

This clone showed up just a few times. V is TRBV11-3 and J is TRBJ1-6; D uncertain. CDR1 and CDR2 from the germline V gene are SGHNT and YENEEA. This CDR3 comprises 13 residues. Trimming removed 2 bases at V and 9 bases at J, with 8 bases between. The CDR3 loop is CASSLKNGSPLHF. CDR3 bases: TGTGCCAGCAGCTTAAAAAACGGTTCACCCCTCCACTTT. Combining the CDR3 with reference TRBV11-3 and TRBJ1-6 gives the whole variable domain EAGVVQSPRYKIIEKKQPVAFWCNPISGHNTLYWYLQNLGQGPELLIRYENEEAVDDSQLPKDRFSAERLKGVDSTLKIQPAELGDSAVYLCASSLKNGSPLHFGNGTRLTVT.

This chain connects TRBV7-2 to TRBJ2-7; no clear D gene. V was cut by 4 bases and J by 2 bases, with 9 bases left in between. CDR1 is SGHTA and CDR2 is FQGNSA in the germline V gene. The CDR3 loop spans 13 amino acids. The CDR3 here is CASSSRVAYEQYF. CDR3 DNA sequence: TGTGCCAGCAGCTCCCGGGTGGCCTACGAGCAGTACTTC.

The J gene is TRBJ2-7, the V gene TRBV7-2, with a weak D call TRBD1 (5 bases). This CDR3 is built from 14 residues. Germline values: CDR1 SGHTA, CDR2 FQGNSA. Trimming removed 2 bases at V and 3 bases at J, with 11 bases between. CDR3 sequence: CASSLIQGSYEQYF. CDR3 sequence (DNA): TGTGCCAGCAGCTTAATTCAGGGAAGCTACGAGCAGTACTTC.

This chain joins TRBV10-3 and TRBJ1-5, with a weak D call TRBD1 (6 bases). V was shortened by 9 bases and J by 2 bases, with 11 bases between the two germline ends. Per germline, CDR1 ENHRY and CDR2 SYGVKD. The CDR3 is 13 residues long. The CDR3 protein is CAITQGGNQPQHF. The CDR3 bases are TGTGCCATTACACAGGGAGGCAATCAGCCCCAGCATTTT.

This clone was picked up one time. CDR3 sequence (DNA): TGTGCCAGCAGCCCCGGGACAGGGAGCGAGCAGTACTTC. This sequence encodes CASSPGTGSEQYF. The chain joins TRBV5-6 to TRBJ2-7, with 9 bases aligning to TRBD1. CDR1 is SGHDT, CDR2 YYEEEE, per germline. J gave up 6 bases and V 4 bases, and 5 bases lay outside the gene matches. The CDR3 loop spans 13 amino acids.

The chain has TRBV27 and TRBJ2-2; TRBD1 agrees at 10 bases. Germline trimming cut 5 bases from V and 6 bases from J; bases unmatched to any gene: 3. The germline V gene has CDR1 MNHEY and CDR2 SMNVEV (reference sequence). The CDR3 has 14 residues. In nucleotides, the CDR3 is TGTGCCAGCAGTCTCGACAGGGGGCCCGGGGAGCTGTTTTTT. Protein sequence: CASSLDRGPGELFF.

This sequence joins TRBV3-1 (or the pseudogene TRBV3-2) and TRBJ1-2; D gene uncertain. V was cut by 2 bases and J by 8 bases, with 27 bases left in between. The CDR3 is made up of 18 amino acids. Germline CDR1 LGHDT, CDR2 YNNKEL (reference sequence). CDR3 residues: CASSQHPGAGPPSKGYTF. DNA of the CDR3: TGTGCCAGCAGCCAACACCCGGGAGCAGGCCCTCCTTCGAAGGGCTACACCTTC.

V and J are TRBV11-2 and TRBJ2-2; 8 bases are shared with TRBD2. Germline lookup yields CDR1 SGHAT and CDR2 FQNNGV. V dropped 5 bases and J dropped 3; count of bases not matched to a gene: 5. CDR3 length: 15 residues. The CDR3 region is CASSTSGGDTGELFF. The CDR3 bases are TGTGCCAGCAGCACCAGCGGGGGAGACACCGGGGAGCTGTTTTTT.

This rearrangement joins TRBV18 to TRBJ1-1; TRBD1 is a possible D gene (5 bases). CDR1 is KGHSH, CDR2 LQKENI, per germline. V was pared by 3 bases and J by 3 bases, with 14 bases between. The length of the CDR3 is 15 residues. The CDR3 region has the DNA TGTGCCAGCTCACCGGGGCCTGGGAGGGACACTGAAGCTTTCTTT. Translating it yields CASSPGPGRDTEAFF.

The chain has TRBV6-5 and TRBJ2-1, with 12 bases lining up with TRBD2. With 4 bases clipped from V and 9 bases from J, the junction kept 4 bases outside the gene matches. The CDR3 consists of 14 residues. The germline V gene encodes CDR1 MNHEY and CDR2 SVGAGI. The CDR3, as DNA: TGTGCCAGCAGTTCTAGCGGGGGGGCTGGTGAGCAGTTCTTC. Its protein is CASSSSGGAGEQFF.

This rearrangement joins TRBV27 to TRBJ2-4; 12 nucleotides align to TRBD2. CDR3 length: 16 residues. The germline CDR1 and CDR2 sequences are MNHEY and SMNVEV (reference sequence). V shed 2 bases and J 9 bases; nucleotides not matched to a gene: 8. As DNA, the CDR3 is TGTGCCAGCAGTTTAATTCTAGCGGGGGGGCTTGGCATTCAGTACTTC. Translating it yields CASSLILAGGLGIQYF.

This clone was recorded a few times. The rearrangement joins TRBV12-3 or TRBV12-4 to TRBJ2-7; weak D call: TRBD2 (5 bases). This CDR3 is 12 amino acids long. Trimming shortened V by 3 bases and J by 7 bases, and 10 bases separated the two germline ends. CDR3 residues: CASSLRVGEQYF. In nucleotides, the CDR3 is TGTGCCAGCAGTTTGAGGGTTGGGGAGCAGTACTTC.

The V and J genes are TRBV5-4 and TRBJ2-3; 9 bases are a match to TRBD2. V shed 4 bases, J shed 2 bases, and the junction held 14 bases outside the gene matches. CDR1 and CDR2 from the germline V gene are SGHNT and YYREEE (reference sequence). The CDR3 runs to 18 residues. CDR3 sequence: CASSTRGRGGRNTDTQYF. CDR3 in DNA: TGTGCCAGCAGCACCCGAGGGCGGGGGGGCCGAAACACAGATACGCAGTATTTT.

The chain has TRBV6-5 and TRBJ2-7; D is perhaps TRBD1 (5 bases). The V and J ends lost 2 bases and 3 bases respectively, with 8 bases between them. CDR3 length: 13 residues. The germline V gene encodes CDR1 MNHEY and CDR2 SVGAGI. The CDR3 spells CASSYGRGYEQYF. The CDR3 DNA reads TGTGCCAGCAGTTACGGTAGGGGCTACGAGCAGTACTTC.

The chain uses TRBV18 and TRBJ2-1, with D possibly matching TRBD2 (5 bases). The CDR3 has 16 residues. Between the trimmed V and J ends, which lost 2 bases and 5 bases, there was a span of 16 bases. The germline V gene encodes CDR1 KGHSH and CDR2 LQKENI. CDR3 in DNA: TGTGCCAGCTCACCATACAGTTCGGGGTCCCACAATGAGCAGTTCTTC. It translates to CASSPYSSGSHNEQFF.

The chain is built from TRBV5-8 and TRBJ1-1, with 7 nucleotides matching TRBD1. J gave up 2 bases and V 6 bases, and 13 bases lay outside the gene matches. Germline V CDR1 and CDR2: SGHTS, YDEGEE. This CDR3 contains 16 residues. CDR3 in DNA: TGTGCCAGCAATCGTGGGGCAGGGGGTCTCAACACTGAAGCTTTCTTT. Residues: CASNRGAGGLNTEAFF.

The CDR3 reads CASSFGGNTEAFF. The CDR3 bases are TGTGCCAGCAGTTTTGGCGGCAACACTGAAGCTTTCTTT. The chain is built from TRBV28 and TRBJ1-1; D not resolved. The V and J ends lost 3 bases and 2 bases respectively, with 7 bases between them. Germline loops: CDR1 MDHEN, CDR2 SYDVKM. The CDR3 length is 13 residues.